The clone carrying this T cell receptor (beta chain) occurred a few times. Its antigen is still unknown. The CDR3 covers 17 residues. J gave up 3 bases and V 1 base, and 12 bases lay outside the gene matches. CDR1 is SGHDT and CDR2 is YYEEEE in the germline V gene. This sample was included in a study of cytomegalovirus exposure and HLA in healthy donors. PCR involved 60 Vbeta and 13 Jbeta primers. TCRdb's table, derived via immunoSEQ multiplex PCR, lists solely in-frame clones and lacks some. This repertoire shows approximately 140,000 clones, 80% found once; its top ten account for 4.5% to 6.5%. Study-wide results and limits: The authors later found HLA-associated TCR beta chains more clonally expanded than equally common others. A link between a missense DCLRE1C variant and TCR beta V- and J-gene trimming emerged from a later analysis.

The chain combines TRBV5-6 with TRBJ2-5, with 7 bases identical to TRBD1. This sequence originates from a male donor in good health and CMV-seronegative. The sequenced sample consisted of PBMCs. CDR3 sequence: CASSLLGLGGWEETQYF. CDR3 DNA sequence: TGTGCCAGCAGCTTGTTGGGTTTAGGGGGCTGGGAAGAGACCCAGTACTTC.